These 11 T cell receptor beta chains were sequenced from one sample in a study of control samples from healthy donors and cancer patients. Method: immunoSEQ multiplex PCR; TCRdb's copy keeps in-frame clones and lacks some. Of around 120,000 clones listed, 80% to 90% are singletons. Sequenced material: blood. The source of these receptors is a middle-aged man in good health.

This chain joins TRBV7-2 and TRBJ2-7, with D possibly being TRBD1 (5 bases). V dropped 1 base and J dropped 3 bases, with 10 bases sitting between them. This CDR3 is built from 14 residues. Germline V gene data show CDR1 as SGHTA and CDR2 as FQGNSA. CDR3 DNA sequence: TGTGCCAGCAGCTTAGGGATAAGGGGCTACGAGCAGTACTTC. Its protein is CASSLGIRGYEQYF.

The V gene is TRBV20-1, the J gene TRBJ2-1; no clear D gene. Trimming took 3 bases from V and 8 from J, leaving 5 bases between them. Germline V gene lookup returns CDR1 DFQATT and CDR2 SNEGSKA (reference sequence). This CDR3 has 10 residues. CDR3 sequence reads: CSARMDEQFF. In nucleotides, the CDR3 is TGCAGTGCTAGGATGGATGAGCAGTTCTTC.

The chain has TRBV4-1 and TRBJ2-5; 9 bases are shared with TRBD2. The CDR3 contains 15 residues. Looked up from germline, CDR1 is MGHRA and CDR2 is YSYEKL. The J segment lost 2 bases and the V segment lost 3 bases, leaving 4 bases of the junction unmatched. For the CDR3, the DNA is TGCGCCAGCAGCCAGCGGGGGGGCCCGCAAGAGACCCAGTACTTC. Translating gives CASSQRGGPQETQYF.

This chain connects TRBV28 to TRBJ2-2; the D is unclear. Germline-derived CDR1 and CDR2 are MDHEN and SYDVKM. The CDR3 consists of 18 residues. V shed 7 bases and J shed 3 bases, with 24 bases lying between them. In DNA form, the CDR3 reads TGTGCCAGCACCCGTCCCCCGGAGTTCCTCCAGGACACCGGGGAGCTGTTTTTT. Its translation: CASTRPPEFLQDTGELFF.

The rearrangement uses TRBV3-1 (or the pseudogene TRBV3-2) and TRBJ2-1; 7 bases are shared with TRBD2. Germline lookup yields CDR1 LGHDT and CDR2 YNNKEL (reference sequence). This CDR3 has 16 residues. V was pared by 4 bases and J by 4 bases, with 10 bases of the junction left unmatched. The chain's CDR3 is CASSPGRDYNYNEQFF. The CDR3 DNA reads as TGTGCCAGCAGCCCCGGTAGGGACTATAATTACAATGAGCAGTTCTTC.

The CDR3 bases are TGTGCCAGCAGCCGACAGAGCACAGATACGCAGTATTTT. Translating gives CASSRQSTDTQYF. The rearrangement uses TRBV3-1 (or the pseudogene TRBV3-2) and TRBJ2-3, with D tentatively TRBD1 (5 bases). V lost 4 bases, J lost 0 bases, and 5 bases lay in between. Per germline, CDR1 LGHDT and CDR2 YNNKEL (reference sequence). This CDR3 region has 13 residues.

V and J are TRBV29-1 and TRBJ1-2; D remains unclear. CDR1 is SQVTM, CDR2 ANQGSEA, per germline. CDR3 length: 12 amino acids. With 5 bases removed from V and 4 bases from J, the gap between germline ends came to 11 bases. The CDR3 DNA sequence: TGCAGCGTTATATCGGTTTCCTATGGCTACACCTTC. Its translation is CSVISVSYGYTF.

This chain connects TRBV6-6 to TRBJ1-2; tentative D call: TRBD1 (5 bases). Trimming removed 5 bases from V and 3 bases from J, with 25 bases in between. CDR1 is MNHNY, CDR2 SVGAGI, per germline (reference sequence). There are 18 residues in the CDR3. This chain's CDR3 is CASSPPAGLLGLDYGYTF. DNA of the CDR3: TGTGCCAGCAGTCCCCCGGCAGGGCTATTAGGATTAGACTATGGCTACACCTTC.

The chain recombines TRBV4-1 with TRBJ2-7; D may correspond to TRBD1 or TRBD2 (7 bases each). This CDR3 has 14 amino acids. CDR1 and CDR2 (germline): MGHRA, YSYEKL. V was cut by 4 bases and J by 5 bases, with 15 bases left in between. The CDR3 DNA reads TGCGCCAGCAGCCTGAGGCAGGGGGGGGACGAGCAGTACTTC. This gives the protein CASSLRQGGDEQYF.

The chain couples TRBV29-1 to TRBJ1-1; D is uncertain. The CDR3 contains 12 residues. Trimming cost V 3 bases and J 10 bases, with 15 bases left between them. Germline V gene lookup returns CDR1 SQVTM and CDR2 ANQGSEA. The CDR3 is CSVEGIGQIAFF. The CDR3, as DNA: TGCAGCGTTGAGGGGATAGGGCAAATAGCTTTCTTT.

The chain is built from TRBV5-8 and TRBJ2-1; TRBD2 matches at 7 bases. The CDR3 loop spans 15 amino acids. V shed 2 bases and J 5 bases; nucleotides not matched to a gene: 7. Germline CDR1 SGHTS, CDR2 YDEGEE. The CDR3 DNA reads TGTGCCAGCAGCTTAGCGGGGTCTAAAAACAATGAGCAGTTCTTC. As protein: CASSLAGSKNNEQFF. Filled out from reference TRBV5-8 and TRBJ2-1, the complete variable domain reads EAGVTQSPTHLIKTRGQQATLRCSPISGHTSVYWYQQALGLGLQFLLWYDEGEERNRGNFPPRFSGRQFPNYSSELNVNALELEDSALYLCASSLAGSKNNEQFFGPGTRLTVL.